This TCR beta chain appears in the sequencing data of a study of OX40 agonist ivuxolimab in advanced cancers. In the study overall: Participants averaged around 60 years of age (range 23 to 79) and were around 80% male.

Here immunoSEQ multiplex PCR was the method, and the copy in TCRdb shows in-frame clones only, minus some. The sample contains more than 100,000 clones, 90% of which appear only once. For this clone: The antigen remains unidentified.

Blood samples were obtained at baseline, cycle 4 day 1, and cycle 7 day 1. Findings of the study overall: Individuals who were partial responders at 0.1-3.0 mg/kg had clonal expansion that ranked among the lowest. Mean expanded clone counts were higher in CD8+ than CD4+ T cells.

The source was CD4+ or CD8+ T cells sorted from blood, collected in a trial of the OX40 agonist ivuxolimab. This clonotype was sampled from an adult with an advanced solid tumor such as melanoma, head and neck, liver or kidney cancer.

CDR3 bases: TGTGCCAGCAGTCGGGACCTTGCCCAGCCCCAGCATTTT. It encodes CASSRDLAQPQHF. V is TRBV28 and J is TRBJ1-5; possibly TRBD1 for D (5 bases). The CDR3 runs to 13 residues. Germline V gene data show CDR1 as MDHEN and CDR2 as SYDVKM. Between the trimmed V and J ends, which lost 5 bases and 7 bases, there was a span of 12 bases. Full variable domain (rest looked up from reference TRBV28 and TRBJ1-5): DVKVTQSSRYLVKRTGEKVFLECVQDMDHENMFWYRQDPGLGLRLIYFSYDVKMKEKGDIPEGYSVSREKKERFSLILESASTNQTSMYLCASSRDLAQPQHFGDGTRLSIL.